This TCR beta chain was profiled in a study of blood T cell repertoires in COVID-19. Study-wide context: Collection of acute and convalescent COVID-19 samples took place in the United States, Italy and Spain. T cells, B-cell-depleted T cells, or PBMCs supplied cDNA or gDNA.

Trimming cost V 8 bases and J 4 bases, with 13 bases left between them. Germline V gives CDR1 MNHNY, CDR2 SVGAGI (reference sequence). There are 13 residues in the CDR3. The authors' processing: By means of reference gene primer amplification, nucleated cell counts were estimated. The table came from immunoSEQ multiplex PCR; TCRdb's copy has only in-frame clones and leaves some out. V, J and clone size were drawn from that table, and D and trimming were deduced from the DNA. The sample has 40,000 to 55,000 clones, roughly 87% seen once; the top ten hold 28%. Material for sequencing was peripheral blood. The sequence was collected from an elderly woman with acute or convalescent COVID-19. The chain links TRBV6-6 to TRBJ2-3, with a possible D match to TRBD1 (6 bases). The CDR3, as DNA: TGTGCCAGCGGGGGCGGCAGGGCAGATACGCAGTATTTT. This codes for CASGGGRADTQYF.